This T cell receptor beta chain was captured in a study of T cells after yellow fever vaccination. Study information: Sorting on CD3, CD45RA, CCR7 and CD95 yielded EM, EMRA, CM and Tscm memory subsets.

General study points: Sorted memory subsets on day 0 lacked detectable levels of almost all vaccine-responding clonotypes.

From the 5' RACE reads, TCRdb called clonotypes with MiXCR, one entry per CDR3 protein. The repertoire holds about 22,000 distinct CDR3 sequences, with around 5.2% as singletons. This clonotype was observed at least ten times. The V gene end was trimmed by 3 bases and the J gene end by 1 base; junction bases not matched to a gene: 10. Looked up from germline, CDR1 is KGHDR and CDR2 is SFDVKD. The CDR3 contains 18 residues. This clonotype originated in a man aged 18 to 30 who received the YFV17D yellow fever vaccine. This rearrangement joins TRBV24-1 to TRBJ2-3; 9 positions agree with TRBD1. Here the sequenced sample was PBMCs, either bulk or a sorted T-cell subset (CD4+, CD8+, memory, or dextramer-sorted; not recorded which), taken 35 to 50 days after the first yellow fever vaccination. The CDR3 here is CATSDPAGTGMGTDTQYF. CDR3 DNA sequence: TGTGCCACCAGTGATCCGGCCGGGACAGGGATGGGCACAGATACGCAGTATTTT.